This T cell receptor beta chain was captured by sequencing in a study of T cells after yellow fever vaccination. Unmatched junction bases numbered 7, after V lost 0 bases and J lost 7 bases. This CDR3 has 15 amino acids. Germline lookup yields CDR1 SGHRS and CDR2 YFSETQ. Using its own MiXCR run on the 5' RACE reads, TCRdb lists one record per CDR3 protein. The sample contains roughly 250,000 distinct CDR3 sequences, 10% to 15% of which appear only once. This clonotype came up a few times. Its matching antigen is unknown. Study results and caveats: Booster samples showed a return of most primary-vaccination clones (roughly 96% CD4, roughly 85% CD8).

This sample comprised CD4+ T cells sorted from PBMCs, obtained 45 days after the yellow fever booster vaccination. This chain uses TRBV5-1 with TRBJ2-7, with 10 bases matching TRBD1. The TCR comes from a man aged 25 to 45 who received the YFV17D yellow fever vaccine. CDR3 nucleotides: TGCGCCAGCAGCTTGGAGGGGACAGGGGCTGAAGAGCAGTACTTC. This codes for CASSLEGTGAEEQYF.